This T cell receptor (beta chain) derives from a study of cytomegalovirus exposure and HLA in healthy donors (dated by TCRdb to 2017 to 2019). Regarding the research as a whole: In an earlier analysis of approximately 640 of the donors, under 300 Gb of sequence data and 120 million or so unique TCR beta sequences from some 170 million T cells were reported. An early release that covered approximately 600 HLA-typed donors contained 300 to 350 gigabases of sequencing data and tens of millions of unique TCR sequences. Of the 300 to 450 genotyped donors, around 81% fell in the genetic ancestry cluster associated with self-reported Caucasian donors. The study was designed to test whether signatures of past pathogen exposure could be identified by cataloging public T cell receptors. The study profiled the T cell repertoires of about 720 subjects by immunosequencing and related them to cytomegalovirus serostatus. A separate validation cohort of over 95 different subjects was used in addition to the 666-subject first cohort. The study combined high-throughput TCR immunosequencing, statistical association of individual TCRs with disease status, and machine learning to predict cytomegalovirus infection status. A later analysis re-analyzed previously published TCR beta repertoires from 500 to 700 donors and added high-resolution HLA genotyping to study TCR occurrence patterns. In the later analysis, no new phenotypic data were used to find candidate immune exposures; instead, reliance was placed on TCR beta sequences and their occurrence across donors. In an earlier analysis of about 590 of the donors, high-throughput TCR beta sequencing was used to judge whether each TCR beta V gene segment behaved as functional or pseudogenic. Donor age, sex, ethnicity and CMV serostatus were compiled together with the repertoire data. A later genetic analysis took genome-wide SNP genotypes for about 55% of the roughly 670 donors and used that subset as a discovery cohort. Every repertoire in the discovery cohort had been generated on one and the same sequencing platform. HLA typing included class I and class II loci at four-digit resolution. Typing coverage varied by locus: roughly 629-640 donors for A, B, C, DRB1 and DQB1; 522 for DQA1; approximately 610 for DPA1; around 450 for DPB1. Because of strong linkage in the cohort, roughly 5 DR-DQ haplotypes were treated as single units for association and clustering. Across about 370 genotyped donors of the cohort, an average of about 250,000 unique TCR beta nucleotide sequences per donor were sequenced, and 15% to 20% of those sequences were non-productive. Overall results and qualifications from the work: Several of the top co-occurrence clusters appeared to be linked to parvovirus B19, influenza, CMV and Epstein-Barr virus, according to a later analysis. According to a later analysis, TCR association rates differed among HLA loci, with DRB1 alleles showing the most associated TCRs and HLA-C alleles showing the fewest. In the study, some 160 TCR beta chains were listed as associated with cytomegalovirus. The 87-base-pair reads could not distinguish some IMGT-functional V segments, including TRBV6-2 and TRBV6-3, so those segments were excluded. Because counts were too low, seventeen rarely observed V segments, including chromosome 9 orphons, were left out of the earlier analysis of 500 to 750 of the donors. According to the authors, the approach could potentially be generalized to other disease states and immunological phenotypes. According to a later genetic analysis, donors in an Asian-associated ancestry cluster had fewer N-insertions in productive TCRs than the approximately 630-donor mean. The classifier was reported to diagnose cytomegalovirus status with high specificity and sensitivity in both the original and validation cohorts. A further reported finding was that TCR beta sequences accurately predicted the HLA-A and HLA-B alleles for most subjects in the first cohort. In an earlier analysis of over 550 of the donors, most TCR beta V segments were observed in productive rearrangements about 90% or about 30% of the time, broadly matching IMGT annotations. Across donors, most TCR sequences were observed very rarely, whereas some public TCRs were present in many individuals. A cluster of highly shared sequence variants was judged likely to be a technical artifact of the sequencing pipeline. The only immune exposure information available for the cohort was CMV serostatus. Because some donors lacked HLA typing at each locus, the association tests relied only on the typed subset. Three of the identified cytomegalovirus-associated TCR beta chains were confirmed in vitro to be specific for cytomegalovirus antigens. In a later analysis, HLA-associated TCR beta chains were found to be more clonally expanded and to have lower generation probabilities than equally common non-associated chains. A later genetic analysis associated a missense DCLRE1C variant with V-gene and J-gene trimming of TCR beta chains, and an independent cohort replicated the association. In this cohort, only TCR beta chains were sequenced, and detectable features were limited by the absence of alpha or paired-chain data. According to a later analysis, most CMV-associated TCR beta chains appeared to be HLA-restricted, and the HLA associations seemed to be driven largely by CMV exposure. Sequencing depth was assumed to be roughly uniform across donors in the presence/absence analyses, though that assumption may not hold. Correlated functional status among segregating V segments might reflect linkage disequilibrium, but an unknown experimental factor could not be ruled out. Assigning TCR associations to individual alleles was difficult when HLA alleles, especially DR and DQ, strongly co-occurred. A later analysis associated 16,951 TCR beta sequences with specific HLA alleles at a false discovery rate of 0.05.

The cohort comprised some 730 healthy bone marrow donors. At the time of sampling, every cohort member was nominally healthy, though immune exposures that went unrecorded were likely present. The donor was CMV seronegative and belonged to the group of over 350 seronegative cohort members. A peripheral blood sample was collected from each donor, and TCR beta sequencing was performed on peripheral blood mononuclear cells. Genomic DNA was extracted from the blood cell samples with the Qiagen DNeasy Blood Extraction Kit. In the germline V gene, CDR1 corresponds to SGHTS and CDR2 to YDEGEE. From the cysteine through the phenylalanine, the CDR3 covers 12 amino acids. Just the 36-base CDR3 DNA is kept, in frame starting at base 1. V lost 3 bases and J lost 3 bases; the stretch between them is 4 bases long. For this clone: It lacks a known antigen. No quality values exist for individual bases; no much larger clone is one base distant.

Libraries were built with the immunoSEQ multiplex PCR assay. A mixture of 60 forward primers for TCR Vbeta segments and 13 reverse primers for TCR Jbeta segments was used in the multiplex PCR. The CDR3 region of rearranged TCR beta genes was amplified from genomic DNA with a multiplex PCR assay. The amplified TCR beta libraries were sequenced on the Illumina HiSeq System as 87-base-pair reads. The study's processing was this. A later analysis counted approximately 76 million unique TCR beta chains across the roughly 700 repertoires, and some 12 million of these chains were shared by at least two donors. A nearest-neighbor algorithm error-corrected the raw reads and collapsed the reads into unique sequences, merging closely related sequences to remove PCR and sequencing errors. CDR3 sequences were aligned to IMGT reference sequences to assign V, D and J gene segments. For a sequence to be retained, a match of at least six nucleotides was required to both a V gene segment and a J gene segment. Rearrangements were called productive when the CDR3 lacked stop codons and stayed in frame with V and J; all others were non-productive. CDR3 was defined according to IMGT convention as the region running from the second conserved V-encoded cysteine to the conserved J-encoded phenylalanine. In an earlier analysis of more than 550 of the donors, sequences lacking an unambiguous match to a single V gene segment were excluded. An earlier analysis of around 600 of the donors classified V segments as functional when productive rearrangements were above 56.7% and as segregating when the standard deviation between donors was above 5%. To diagnose cytomegalovirus status from the catalog of TCR beta chain sequences, a statistical classification framework was built. A later analysis assigned V and J genes by comparing TCR nucleotide sequences with IMGT/GENE-DB human TR gene sequences. A later analysis assigned CDR3 sequences and most-parsimonious VDJ recombination scenarios with the TCRdist pipeline. In a later analysis, each TCR beta chain was defined by its CDR3 amino acid sequence together with its V-gene family, and reads without a unique V-gene family were excluded. As a way to deal with suspected cross-contamination and a sequencing artifact, a later analysis dropped under 600 nucleotide sequences that were highly shared and had low generation probability. For each public chain, a later analysis derived a clonal expansion index from normalized ranks of inferred template counts within each repertoire. A later analysis computed generation probabilities with a VDJ recombination model fitted to out-of-frame rearrangements, and checked the results against IGoR. Hypergeometric tests were used in a later analysis to score TCR-TCR, TCR-HLA and TCR-CMV co-occurrence, with a repertoire-size bias correction applied to the TCR pairs. False discovery rates were estimated in a later analysis by permuting HLA or CMV assignments 20 times. In a later analysis, co-occurring TCRs were grouped with DBSCAN, and TCRdist sequence similarity was added when clustering was performed within HLA-allele-positive subsets. Repertoires with fewer than 30,000 or more than 120,000 public chains were left out of co-occurrence clustering, as were a handful of repertoires with anomalous nucleotide sharing. This is the immuneACCESS table as TCRdb keeps it, with only in-frame sequences that have V and J called. A part of the clones is gone; compared with another copy, unresolved V genes explain less than half, and the rest is unexplained. The DNA gave D and trimming, while V, J and clone size come from that table. For this sample there are approximately 150,000 clones; over 80% appear just once. 2.5% to 3.5% of the sample comes from the top ten.

The sequence is built from TRBV5-8 and TRBJ2-4; no confident D gene assignment can be made. The source of this sequence is a young woman in good health and CMV-seronegative. Sample: PBMCs. This receptor has the CDR3 CASSSLKNIQYF. The nucleotide sequence is given as TGTGCCAGCAGCTCCCTCAAAAACATTCAGTACTTC.